This record looks at one T cell receptor beta chain sequence and its context. Its antigen is unidentified. The CDR3 length is 16 residues. Germline V gives CDR1 SGHRS, CDR2 YFSETQ. The ends were cut back, 3 bases at V and 4 bases at J, with 19 bases in the middle. The source of the sample is a study of beta chain features in type 1 diabetes. Every bit of the isolated RNA underwent reverse transcription, so sequencing read expressed TCRB transcripts. Only in-frame clones appear in the TCRdb table, and some are missing; sequencing was by immunoSEQ multiplex PCR. This table holds more than 150,000 clones, around 10% found once. Overall study findings and caveats: A potential influence of HLA type upon TCRB rearrangement remained unresolved herein. The cDNA sequencing approach could over-represent high-TCR-expressing cells. With patients and controls alike, PCR might favor shorter templates to an equal degree.

V and J are TRBV5-1 and TRBJ2-5, with D uncertain. The clonotype originates from a man between 18 and 29 years old in good health. Sample: central memory CD4+ T cells from blood. CDR3 in amino acids: CASSSQPDGAGETQYF. The CDR3 DNA reads as TGCGCCAGCAGCTCTCAGCCGGACGGAGCCGGAGAGACCCAGTACTTC.